The clone carrying this TCR beta chain was recorded at least ten times. This beta chain slipped into a library made for alpha chains as a stray read, so its size is not meaningful. The time point was: sample taken at primary tumor resection. From tumor, nontumor lung or frozen PBMC, whole RNA was taken unsorted for sequencing. A total of approximately 77 untreated early-stage non-small cell lung cancer patients served as donors. The study tagged each TCR cDNA molecule with a unique molecular identifier. TCRdb analysed the 5' RACE reads with MiXCR anew, one entry per CDR3 protein. Altogether about 13,000 distinct CDR3 sequences are present, over 5% being singletons, with the ten largest covering roughly 35%. This record comes from a study of spatial heterogeneity in lung cancer. Study context: As counted in raw reads, each unique TCR and UMI combination appeared more than ten times on average.

V lost 6 bases, J lost 4 bases, and 14 bases stayed unmatched. Per germline, CDR1 DFQATT and CDR2 SNEGSKA (reference sequence). This CDR3 region has 17 residues. The clonotype originates from a human donor with early-stage non-small cell lung cancer. The chain uses TRBV20-1 and TRBJ2-1; 11 nucleotides agree with TRBD2. The material was lung tumor tissue, obtained at surgery. DNA for the CDR3: TGCAGTGCCTCCCCTTTACTAGCGGGAGTGCGTTACAATGAGCAGTTCTTC. It is translated as CSASPLLAGVRYNEQFF.